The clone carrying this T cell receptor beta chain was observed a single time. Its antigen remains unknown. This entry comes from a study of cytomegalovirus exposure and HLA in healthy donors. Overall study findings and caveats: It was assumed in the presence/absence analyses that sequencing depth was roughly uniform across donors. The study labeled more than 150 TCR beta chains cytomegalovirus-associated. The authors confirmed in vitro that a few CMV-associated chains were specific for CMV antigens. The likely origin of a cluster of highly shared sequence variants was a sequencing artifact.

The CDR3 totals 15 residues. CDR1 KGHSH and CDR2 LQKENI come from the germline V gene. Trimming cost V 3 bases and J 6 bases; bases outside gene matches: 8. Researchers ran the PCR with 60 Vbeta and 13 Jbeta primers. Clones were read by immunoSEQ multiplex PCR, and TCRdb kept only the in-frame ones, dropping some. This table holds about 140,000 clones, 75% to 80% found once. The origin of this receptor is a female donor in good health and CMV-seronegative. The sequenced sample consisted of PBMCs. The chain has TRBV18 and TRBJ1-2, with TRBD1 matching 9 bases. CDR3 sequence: CASSPPGTGLNGYTF. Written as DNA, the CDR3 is TGTGCCAGCTCACCTCCTGGGACAGGGCTCAATGGCTACACCTTC. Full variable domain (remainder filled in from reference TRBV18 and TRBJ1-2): NAGVMQNPRHLVRRRGQEARLRCSPMKGHSHVYWYRQLPEEGLKFMVYLQKENIIDESGMPKERFSAEFPKEGPSILRIQQVVRGDSAAYFCASSPPGTGLNGYTFGSGTRLTVV.